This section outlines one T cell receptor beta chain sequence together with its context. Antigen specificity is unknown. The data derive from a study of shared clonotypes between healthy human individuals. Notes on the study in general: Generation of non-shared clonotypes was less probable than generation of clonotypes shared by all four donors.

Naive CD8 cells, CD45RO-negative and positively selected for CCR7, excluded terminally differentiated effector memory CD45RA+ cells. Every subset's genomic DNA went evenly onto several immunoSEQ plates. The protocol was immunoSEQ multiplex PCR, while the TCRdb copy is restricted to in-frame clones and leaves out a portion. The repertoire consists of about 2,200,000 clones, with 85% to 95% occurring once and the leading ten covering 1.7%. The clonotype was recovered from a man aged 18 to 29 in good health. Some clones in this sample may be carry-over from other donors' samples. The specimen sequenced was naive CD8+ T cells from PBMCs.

The CDR3 DNA sequence: TGTGCCAGCAGTTTCACATTTGAGGGTGCCCAAGGCGGGGAGCTGTTTTTT. Translating it yields CASSFTFEGAQGGELFF. The chain uses TRBV27 and TRBJ2-2, with a tentative D call TRBD2 (5 bases). The CDR3 is 17 amino acids. The V and J ends lost 3 bases and 7 bases respectively, with 21 bases between them. CDR1 is MNHEY and CDR2 is SMNVEV in the germline V gene (reference sequence).